These 6 T cell receptor beta chains were sequenced from one sample in a study of OX40 agonist ivuxolimab in advanced cancers. Library prep was done by the immunoSEQ multiplex PCR assay. Here the immuneACCESS table is served through TCRdb, limited to in-frame sequences with V and J called. Missing clones are a known gap in these copies; in checked studies unresolved V genes cover under half, and the rest lacks a known reason. The sample table records roughly 15,000 clones; roughly 77% of these occur just once. Roughly 25% of the sample is taken by the ten largest. The source material was CD4+ or CD8+ T cells sorted from blood, sampled in a trial of the OX40 agonist ivuxolimab. The receptors stem from an adult with an advanced solid tumor such as melanoma, head and neck, liver or kidney cancer.

To note about this clone: The identical CDR3 is also encoded by other nucleotide sequences in the sample. This chain uses TRBV27 with TRBJ1-5; TRBD1 might be the D (6 bases). V gave up 5 bases and J gave up 5 bases, with 16 bases separating them. Germline CDR1 reads MNHEY; CDR2 reads SMNVEV (reference sequence). CDR3 length: 15 amino acids. CDR3 sequence (DNA): TGTGCCAGCAGTCTGCGGCCAGGGGCTGATCAGCCCCAGCATTTT. Protein: CASSLRPGADQPQHF.

The V call is TRBV11-2, the J call TRBJ2-1, with 10 bases fitting TRBD2. Germline CDR1 SGHAT, CDR2 FQNNGV. J gave up 15 bases and V 5 bases, and 16 bases lay outside the gene matches. The CDR3 sequence is 15 residues long. CDR3 DNA sequence: TGTGCCAGCAGCCCCCCCGGGACTAGCGCTCGAATGATGTTCTTC. This translates into CASSPPGTSARMMFF.

This rearrangement joins TRBV5-1 to TRBJ2-6, with D possibly being TRBD2 (5 bases). The CDR3 totals 14 residues. Germline values: CDR1 SGHRS, CDR2 YFSETQ. The V and J ends lost 6 bases and 0 bases respectively, with 7 bases between them. The CDR3 bases are TGCGCCAGCAAAGACTACTCTGGGGCCAACGTCCTGACTTTC. Encoded protein: CASKDYSGANVLTF.

J is TRBJ1-2 and V is TRBV19; unclear D gene. Per germline, CDR1 LNHDA and CDR2 SQIVND (reference sequence). V lost 6 bases to trimming and J lost 0 bases, with 11 bases between them. This CDR3 spans 14 amino acids. The CDR3 DNA reads as TGTGCCAGTAGCCTAGTGCTGGCTAACTATGGCTACACCTTC. It codes for CASSLVLANYGYTF.

CDR3 amino acids: CASSPGQEANYGYTF. The CDR3 DNA sequence: TGTGCCAGCAGTCCGGGACAGGAGGCTAACTATGGCTACACCTTC. The V and J genes are TRBV28 and TRBJ1-2; 8 bases align to TRBD1. Germline CDR1 is MDHEN and CDR2 is SYDVKM. V lost 5 bases, J lost 0 bases, and 5 bases stayed unmatched. The CDR3 covers 15 residues.

The chain employs TRBV27 and TRBJ1-4, with 9 bases lining up with TRBD1. The V and J ends lost 4 bases and 5 bases, in that order; junction bases with no gene match: 5. The CDR3 length is 15 residues. Germline V lookup: CDR1 MNHEY, CDR2 SMNVEV (reference sequence). The CDR3 DNA reads as TGTGCCAGCAGTTCCGGGACAGGGAGGAATGAAAAACTGTTTTTT. This codes for CASSSGTGRNEKLFF.